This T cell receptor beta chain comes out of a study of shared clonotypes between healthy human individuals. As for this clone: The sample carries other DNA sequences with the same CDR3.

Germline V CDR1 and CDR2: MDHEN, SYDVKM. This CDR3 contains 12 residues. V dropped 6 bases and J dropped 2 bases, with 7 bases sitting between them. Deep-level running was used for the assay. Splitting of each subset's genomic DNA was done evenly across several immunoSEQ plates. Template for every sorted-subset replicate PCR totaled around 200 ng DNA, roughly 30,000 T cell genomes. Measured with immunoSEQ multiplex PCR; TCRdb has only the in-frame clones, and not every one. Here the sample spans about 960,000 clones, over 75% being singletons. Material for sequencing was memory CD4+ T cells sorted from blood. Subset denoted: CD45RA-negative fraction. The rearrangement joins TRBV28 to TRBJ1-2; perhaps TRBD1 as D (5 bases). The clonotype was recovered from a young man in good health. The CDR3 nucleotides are TGTGCCAGCAGAGACAGCAACTATGGCTACACCTTC. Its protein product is CASRDSNYGYTF.